A selection of T cell receptor beta chains follows, all from one sample in a study of T cells in localized non-small cell lung cancer. Profiling relied on immunoSEQ multiplex PCR, and the TCRdb table lists in-frame clones only, not all of them. The sample has over 45,000 clones; about 90% are singletons. The sample in question was peripheral blood, obtained before any cancer treatment. These receptors were collected from a man aged 35 to 69 with stage I squamous cell lung carcinoma. The CDR3 runs from the conserved cysteine through the conserved F or W. A D gene is named only where the DNA matches it firmly.

V gene,J gene,CDR3 length,D gene,CDR3 protein
TRBV7-2,TRBJ1-3,15,.,CASSWAGGSGNTIYF
TRBV5-1,TRBJ2-1,14,TRBD2,CASSWVGRGDEQFF
TRBV4-1,TRBJ2-1,18,.,CASSQEEPKTRRYNEQFF
TRBV15,TRBJ2-5,15,TRBD2,CATSRTRGVQETQYF
TRBV30,TRBJ1-2,13,.,CAWSPSQVHGYTF
TRBV5-4,TRBJ2-1,13,.,CASSLDSYNEQFF
TRBV5-5,TRBJ2-1,15,TRBD2,CASSRSGTTPNEQFF
TRBV18,TRBJ2-7,16,.,CASSPPVTLESYEQYF
TRBV5-1,TRBJ2-5,15,TRBD2,CASSLMQLAGKAQYF
TRBV27,TRBJ2-7,14,TRBD2,CASSISGRTYEQYF
TRBV5-1,TRBJ1-4,15,.,CASSLEGQGTEKLFF
TRBV29-1,TRBJ2-1,12,.,CSVGGNANEQFF
TRBV5-4,TRBJ2-4,14,.,CASSSTGTENIQYF
TRBV7-9,TRBJ2-3,12,.,CASSQSTDTQYF
TRBV19,TRBJ2-1,15,TRBD2,CASSLRTSGHNEQFF
TRBV7-3,TRBJ1-1,13,.,CASSATGNTEAFF
TRBV4-3,TRBJ2-5,15,.,CASSQVMAGQETQYF
TRBV9,TRBJ2-1,14,TRBD1,CASSVVGTETEQFF
TRBV7-2,TRBJ2-2,17,TRBD1,CASSYAGQGAVTGELFF
TRBV5-4,TRBJ2-5,16,TRBD1,CASSLGYRGRRETQYF
TRBV6-1,TRBJ2-4,15,.,CASSFQVGGGNIQYF
TRBV28,TRBJ1-1,13,TRBD1,CASSGTGPTEAFF
TRBV4-3,TRBJ1-4,14,.,CASSLRGTNEKLFF
TRBV19,TRBJ1-3,14,TRBD1,CASSSGQGGNTIYF
TRBV4-1,TRBJ2-1,16,TRBD2,CASSQAHPSGSYGQFF
TRBV4-1,.,16,TRBD1,CASSQLKTGTGGEQYF
TRBV6-5,TRBJ1-5,14,.,CASSYGQSNQPQHF
TRBV5-6,TRBJ2-3,16,TRBD2,CASSGLAGSSTDTQYF
TRBV30,TRBJ2-5,13,.,CAWSVSSQETQYF
TRBV5-4,TRBJ2-3,14,TRBD2,CASSLSGEADTQYF
TRBV7-6,TRBJ2-3,16,TRBD1,CASSLAGDRRTDTQYF
TRBV30,TRBJ2-5,12,.,CAWSSGYETQYF
TRBV6-5,TRBJ2-2,13,.,CASRRGKGGELFF
TRBV7-8,TRBJ2-5,16,TRBD1,CASSKTTGGIEETQYF
TRBV4-2,TRBJ1-1,16,TRBD1,CASSQGTGGENTEAFF
TRBV30,TRBJ1-1,14,.,CAWTDGGLNTEAFF
TRBV7-2,TRBJ2-7,16,TRBD1,CASSLDSQQGIYEQYF
TRBV7-2,TRBJ2-5,15,TRBD2,CASSYTGRGEETQYF
TRBV28,TRBJ2-5,13,.,CASSGVRVETQYF
TRBV2,TRBJ2-7,16,TRBD1,CASSEPDRGHSYEQYF
TRBV7-9,TRBJ1-3,18,TRBD1,CASSLNLGQGPPGNTIYF
TRBV5-4,TRBJ1-1,15,.,CASSPKGGRDTEAFF
TRBV27,TRBJ2-7,15,TRBD1,CASSSADRGFYEQYF
TRBV28,TRBJ2-5,15,.,CASSPPGFLQETQYF
TRBV11-2,TRBJ2-1,14,.,CASSVPGLYNEQFF
TRBV5-1,TRBJ1-2,13,.,CASAADSNYGYTF
TRBV30,TRBJ2-3,15,TRBD2,CAWSTGGGGVWMQYF
TRBV9,TRBJ2-7,14,.,CASSPRQDPYEQYF
TRBV15,TRBJ2-5,13,.,CATSRDLVGTQYF
TRBV18,TRBJ2-5,17,.,CASSPNLGTAGQETQYF
TRBV28,TRBJ2-6,17,TRBD1,CASSLRDRVAGANVLTF
TRBV4-3,TRBJ2-7,15,.,CASSRNPGDSYEQYF